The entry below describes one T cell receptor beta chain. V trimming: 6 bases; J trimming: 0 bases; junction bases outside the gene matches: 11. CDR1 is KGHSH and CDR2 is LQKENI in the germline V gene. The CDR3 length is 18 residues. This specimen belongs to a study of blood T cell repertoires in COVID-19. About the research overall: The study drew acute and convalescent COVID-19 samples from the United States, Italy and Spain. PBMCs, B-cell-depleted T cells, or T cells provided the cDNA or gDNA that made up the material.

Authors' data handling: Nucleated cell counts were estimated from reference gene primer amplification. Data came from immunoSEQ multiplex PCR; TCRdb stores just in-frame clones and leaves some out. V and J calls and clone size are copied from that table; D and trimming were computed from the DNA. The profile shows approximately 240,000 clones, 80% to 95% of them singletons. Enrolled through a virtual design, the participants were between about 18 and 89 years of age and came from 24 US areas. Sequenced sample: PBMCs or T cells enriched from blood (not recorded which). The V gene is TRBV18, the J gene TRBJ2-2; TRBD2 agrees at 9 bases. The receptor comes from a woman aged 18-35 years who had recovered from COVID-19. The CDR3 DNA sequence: TGTGCCAGCTCTCACCAGAGGACTAGCGAGACGAACACCGGGGAGCTGTTTTTT. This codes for CASSHQRTSETNTGELFF.